Shown below are 10 T cell receptor beta chains from a single sample sequenced in a study of patients and donors after allogeneic stem cell transplantation. MiXCR, run by TCRdb on the RT-PCR reads, gives a single entry per CDR3 protein. In the table there are 920,000 or so distinct CDR3 sequences, approximately 18% of which are singletons. Sequences were obtained from blood, either unsorted or a sorted T cell fraction (not recorded which). The receptors shown here come from a human donor who was either an allogeneic HSCT recipient or a stem cell or donor lymphocyte infusion donor (not recorded which). It is not recorded whose cells these are; they may come from a transplant donor.

This clonotype was seen more than once but under ten times. This rearrangement joins TRBV3-1 to TRBJ2-1; unclear D gene. With 1 base removed from V and 4 bases from J, the gap between germline ends came to 8 bases. The CDR3 runs to 14 residues. Germline-derived CDR1 and CDR2 are LGHDT and YNNKEL (reference sequence). The CDR3 nucleotides are TGTGCCAGCAGCCAAGCCCCTCGGTACAATGAGCAGTTCTTC. It is translated as CASSQAPRYNEQFF.

This chain links TRBV28 with TRBJ2-7; no clear D. The ends were cut back, 6 bases at V and 4 bases at J, with 19 bases in the middle. From germline, CDR1 is MDHEN and CDR2 SYDVKM. This CDR3 spans 15 amino acids. The CDR3 sequence is CASRYLGARTYEQYF. As DNA, the CDR3 is TGTGCCAGCAGGTACCTCGGAGCCCGTACGTACGAGCAGTACTTC.

CDR3 nucleotide sequence: TGCAGTGCTAGACCCTGGGACAGGCAGCGACCTGTGGGACTGTTTTTT. This gives the protein CSARPWDRQRPVGLFF. This chain uses TRBV20-1 with TRBJ1-4; 8 nucleotides line up with TRBD1. This CDR3 contains 16 residues. In germline, CDR1 is DFQATT, CDR2 SNEGSKA (reference sequence). The V and J ends lost 2 bases and 13 bases, in that order; junction bases with no gene match: 18.

The chain uses TRBV12-3 or TRBV12-4 and TRBJ2-7, with TRBD1 matching 7 bases. The V and J ends lost 3 bases and 3 bases, in that order; junction bases with no gene match: 2. The CDR3 is 13 residues long. The CDR3 bases are TGTGCCAGCAGTTTCTCAGGGGGCTACGAGCAGTACTTC. It encodes CASSFSGGYEQYF.

The sample holds many counts of this clonotype. The chain links TRBV12-3 or TRBV12-4 to TRBJ2-5, with TRBD2 identical over 14 bases. Trimming took 5 bases from V and 4 from J; bases not matched to a gene: 9. The CDR3 is 17 residues long. CDR3 nucleotides: TGTGCCAGCAGTCCGAGGACTAGCGGGAGGCGGAGAGAGACCCAGTACTTC. This translates into CASSPRTSGRRRETQYF.

This clonotype was seen at least ten times. This chain joins TRBV5-1 and TRBJ2-7; maybe TRBD1 (5 bases). The CDR3 consists of 13 residues. The V end was cut by 5 bases, the J end by 4 bases, with 13 bases between. Germline V lookup: CDR1 SGHRS, CDR2 YFSETQ. CDR3 region: CASSKQETYEQYF. CDR3 DNA: TGCGCCAGCAGTAAACAGGAAACTTACGAGCAGTACTTC.

The genes are TRBV12-3 or TRBV12-4 and TRBJ2-2; 7 positions match TRBD1. The CDR3 runs to 15 residues. Trimming cost V 6 bases and J 0 bases; bases outside gene matches: 4. CDR3 coding DNA: TGTGCCAGCAGGGGGGACAGAACGAACACCGGGGAGCTGTTTTTT. This codes for CASRGDRTNTGELFF.

This clonotype turned up a few times. The chain combines TRBV9 with TRBJ2-1; tentatively, D is TRBD1 (5 bases). This CDR3 is 15 amino acids long. Per germline, CDR1 SGDLS and CDR2 YYNGEE. Between the trimmed V and J ends, which lost 2 bases and 2 bases, there was a span of 11 bases. CDR3 DNA: TGTGCCAGCAGCGTGACAGACGAAACCTACAATGAGCAGTTCTTC. Its protein product is CASSVTDETYNEQFF.

The genes are TRBV3-1 and TRBJ2-1; 7 bases map to TRBD2. V shed 3 bases, J shed 7 bases, and the junction held 12 bases outside the gene matches. This CDR3 has 16 residues. CDR1 is LGHDT and CDR2 is YNNKEL in the germline V gene (reference sequence). The DNA of the CDR3 is TGTGCCAGCAGCCAGGGTTCGCCAGCGGGGACGAATGAGCAGTTCTTC. Translating gives CASSQGSPAGTNEQFF.

This clonotype was seen a few times. This chain connects TRBV11-2 to TRBJ2-7, with 7 bases matching TRBD2. Germline V lookup: CDR1 SGHAT, CDR2 FQNNGV. This CDR3 contains 14 residues. The junction had 6 bases not matched to a gene; V was cut back by 4 bases and J by 3 bases. In DNA form, the CDR3 reads TGTGCCAGCAGCTCTAGCGGACCGATCTACGAGCAGTACTTC. This gives the protein CASSSSGPIYEQYF.